The clone carrying this T cell receptor (beta chain) was recorded at least ten times. The germline CDR1 and CDR2 sequences are KGHSH and LQKENI. The CDR3 covers 16 residues. V lost 3 bases, J lost 2 bases, and 16 bases lay in between. TCRdb redid the calling of the 5' RACE reads with MiXCR, one entry per CDR3 protein. Of some 240,000 distinct CDR3 sequences in the sample, roughly 25% were seen once. This entry comes from a study of CD8 T cells in ankylosing spondylitis. This chain uses TRBV18 with TRBJ2-5; D may be TRBD2 (6 bases). What was sequenced was blood, either unsorted or a sorted T cell fraction (not recorded which). The sequence was collected from a male donor with ankylosing spondylitis or in good health (not recorded which). Here the CDR3 reads CASSPGGGEGQETQYF. CDR3 nucleotides: TGTGCCAGCTCACCGGGAGGAGGGGAAGGTCAAGAGACCCAGTACTTC. The variable domain in full, with the rest retrieved from reference TRBV18 and TRBJ2-5, is NAGVMQNPRHLVRRRGQEARLRCSPMKGHSHVYWYRQLPEEGLKFMVYLQKENIIDESGMPKERFSAEFPKEGPSILRIQQVVRGDSAAYFCASSPGGGEGQETQYFGPGTRLLVL.